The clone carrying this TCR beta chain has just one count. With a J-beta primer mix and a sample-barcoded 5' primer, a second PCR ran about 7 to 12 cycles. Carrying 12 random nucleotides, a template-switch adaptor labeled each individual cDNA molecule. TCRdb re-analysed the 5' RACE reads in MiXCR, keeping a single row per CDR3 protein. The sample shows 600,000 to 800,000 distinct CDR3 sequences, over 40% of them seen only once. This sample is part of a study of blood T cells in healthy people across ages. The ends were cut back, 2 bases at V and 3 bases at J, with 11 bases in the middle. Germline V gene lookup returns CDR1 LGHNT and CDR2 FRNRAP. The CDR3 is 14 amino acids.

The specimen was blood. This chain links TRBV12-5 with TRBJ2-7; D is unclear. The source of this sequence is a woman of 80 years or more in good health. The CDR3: CASGLSPTYYEQYF. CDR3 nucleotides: TGTGCTAGTGGTTTGTCCCCTACATACTACGAGCAGTACTTC.